In this sample, the clone carrying this TCR beta chain turned up many times. V lost 2 bases to trimming and J lost 1 base, with 14 bases between them. The CDR3 covers 16 residues. Germline values: CDR1 SGHTA, CDR2 FQGNSA. Under the authors' procedure: Reference gene primer amplification gave nucleated cell count estimates. Sequenced by immunoSEQ multiplex PCR; TCRdb stores in-frame clones only, minus some. The DNA was the basis for D and trimming; V, J and clone size are from that table. The table has about 120,000 clones, around four fifths seen once; the top ten hold 5.9%. The source of the sample is a study of blood T cell repertoires in COVID-19. Study as a whole: From T cells, B-cell-depleted T cells, or PBMCs came the material, which was cDNA or gDNA.

The sequencing input was peripheral blood. This chain uses TRBV7-2 with TRBJ1-2, with a possible D match to TRBD1 (5 bases). This clonotype was sampled from a man older than 75 with active or convalescent COVID-19. CDR3 amino acids: CASSLLGGVHNYGYTF. CDR3 bases: TGTGCCAGCAGCTTATTGGGGGGGGTACATAACTATGGCTACACCTTC.